The T cell receptor (beta chain) described here comes from a study of T cell responses to AZD1222 COVID-19 vaccine. About the research overall: Analysis merged second doses at about 4 or about 12 weeks.

CDR3 length: 17 residues. V gave up 2 bases and J gave up 4 bases, with 20 bases separating them. Germline values: CDR1 MNHNS, CDR2 SASEGT. The method was immunoSEQ multiplex PCR; TCRdb's version includes in-frame clones alone and lacks a portion of them. The table has some 120,000 clones, approximately 93% seen once. Points from the study as a whole: All repertoire sampling was performed exclusively after the peak T cell response. Clonal diversity may have been underestimated in mostly white British donors. Spike-wide vaccine-associated CD4 TCRs dominated at 160-218 and 743-854.

This clone was recorded once. The antigen is undetermined. This chain links TRBV6-1 with TRBJ1-2; D is perhaps TRBD1 (6 bases). The receptor's source is an adult in good health. The sample consisted of peripheral blood, taken on day 0 of AZD1222 vaccination. CDR3 sequence reads: CASSEYGGVGFAYGYTF. Here the CDR3 DNA reads TGTGCCAGCAGTGAATACGGGGGCGTAGGGTTCGCCTATGGCTACACCTTC.